What follows is one T cell receptor beta chain and its context. This CDR3 has 14 amino acids. Trimming removed 5 bases at V and 5 bases at J, with 15 bases between. Looked up from germline, CDR1 is SGHTA and CDR2 is FQGTGA. These data come from a study of blood T cell repertoires in COVID-19. Repertoires were generated with immunoSEQ multiplex PCR, while TCRdb's copy carries only in-frame clones and drops some. This repertoire shows 100,000 to 150,000 clones, about two thirds found once; its top ten account for 0.65% to 0.95%. The specimen sequenced was peripheral blood. The chain employs TRBV7-3 and TRBJ1-1; D perhaps matches TRBD1 (5 bases). This sequence originates from a human donor with acute or convalescent COVID-19. The donor label of this sample is uncertain. This CDR3 is CASSPGGGGTEAFF. DNA for the CDR3: TGTGCCAGCAGCCCCGGGGGGGGTGGAACTGAAGCTTTCTTT.